The rows below give T cell receptor beta chains drawn from one sample of a study of control samples from healthy donors and cancer patients. Generated by immunoSEQ multiplex PCR, the TCRdb table keeps only in-frame clones and is missing some. Of approximately 170,000 clones listed, 80% to 95% are singletons. The source material was blood. The receptors shown here come from a woman in her thirties in good health. Each CDR3 is given with its conserved first and last residue.

J,V,CDR3
TRBJ1-3,TRBV11-2,CASSTSSGNTIYF
TRBJ2-7,TRBV20-1,CSASGGQGLHEQYF
TRBJ2-7,TRBV10-3,CAISSKGANYEQYF
TRBJ2-2,TRBV5-6,CASSFYQPGWTGELFF
TRBJ1-5,TRBV10-2,CASSESRTSPNQPQHF
TRBJ1-5,TRBV28,CASSLRWQPQHF
TRBJ2-6,TRBV2,CASSGAAGANVLTF
TRBJ2-1,TRBV6-6,CASSLVQDNEQFF
TRBJ2-1,TRBV28,CASSLGFRYNEQFF
TRBJ1-5,TRBV18,CASSPAGNQPQHF
TRBJ1-6,TRBV6-5,CASSSRDGGGDSPLHF
TRBJ2-2,TRBV19,CASSFPGTGSTGELFF
TRBJ2-4,TRBV4-1,CASSQAREPKNIQYF
TRBJ2-3,TRBV7-3,CASSPGLGLGSDTQYF
TRBJ1-2,TRBV11-2,CASSLRQGYTF
TRBJ2-1,TRBV3-1/TRBV3-2,CASSQEGSGVAWYNEQFF